This TCR beta chain was obtained from a study of T-cell reconstitution after alpha-beta-depleted transplantation in children. It was with unique molecular identifiers that the TCRbeta library was prepared. TCRdb fed the PCR reads into MiXCR, producing one record per CDR3 protein. The table has approximately 83,000 distinct CDR3 sequences, roughly 8.3% seen once. This clonotype was detected many times. Sequencing used PBMCs from the stem cell graft donor, obtained from the stem cell graft. This clonotype was sampled from a human donor who donated a stem cell graft to a child with congenital amegakaryocytic thrombocytopenia.

The CDR3 bases are TGTGCCAGCAGCCTTGACGGGGTCACAGATACGCAGTATTTT. This translates into CASSLDGVTDTQYF. The chain employs TRBV7-2 and TRBJ2-3; tentatively, D is TRBD2 (5 bases). Per the germline V gene, CDR1 is SGHTA and CDR2 is FQGNSA. Deletions cut 5 bases from V and 2 bases from J, with 11 bases between. The CDR3 loop spans 14 amino acids.